This TCR beta chain was identified in a study of memory CD4+ T cells and cytomegalovirus serostatus. The assay was immunoSEQ multiplex PCR, and TCRdb's table has in-frame clones only and misses some. The sample holds more than 40,000 clones; approximately 80% are singletons and the top ten take around 6.6%. The sort gate was single viable CD3+CD4+CD8-CD45RO+ cells for memory CD4+ T cells. The CDR3 contains 13 residues. In germline, CDR1 is SSHAT, CDR2 FNYEAQ (reference sequence). Points on this clone: Compared with germline, one end of the junction differs, possibly owing to a read error.

This chain links TRBV7-7 with TRBJ1-1; D is perhaps TRBD1 (6 bases). The clonotype was recovered from an adult in good health and CMV-seronegative. The sequencing sample was made of memory CD4+ T cells from blood. CDR3 amino acids: CASSLEGGTEAFF. The CDR3 DNA reads as TGTGCTAGCAGCTTAGAGGGGGGCACTGAAGCTTTCTTT.